This paragraph reports one TCR beta chain. Its antigen is not identified. These data are taken from a study of T cells in Graves' hyperthyroidism and ophthalmopathy. Study-wide results and caveats: Median prediction lead before ophthalmopathy onset was 5.5 to 7 months with the model. Within blood appeared most thyroid clonotypes that had expanded above 0.001.

What was amplified from RNA transcripts were TCR beta CDR3 regions. An initial round of RT-PCR targeting the TCR CDR3 relied on the HTBI primer set. Each CDR3 protein gets one entry after TCRdb re-called the multiplex PCR reads with MiXCR. The repertoire holds a few hundred thousand distinct CDR3 sequences, with about a sixth as singletons. Disease duration under 2 months; hyperthyroidism patients were aged 18 to 65. Used for diagnoses were clinical symptoms, serum thyroxine and TRAb, thyroid ultrasound and orbital computed tomography. The ends were cut back, 8 bases at V and 7 bases at J, with 18 bases in the middle. The CDR3 spans 14 residues.

This chain connects TRBV12-3 or TRBV12-4 to TRBJ2-1; tentatively, D is TRBD1 (5 bases). What was sequenced was blood. This TCR came from a woman in her thirties with Graves' hyperthyroidism. The CDR3 nucleotides read TGTGCCAGCCGTATAGCTTTAGGGGATAATGAGCAGTTCTTC. Residues: CASRIALGDNEQFF.